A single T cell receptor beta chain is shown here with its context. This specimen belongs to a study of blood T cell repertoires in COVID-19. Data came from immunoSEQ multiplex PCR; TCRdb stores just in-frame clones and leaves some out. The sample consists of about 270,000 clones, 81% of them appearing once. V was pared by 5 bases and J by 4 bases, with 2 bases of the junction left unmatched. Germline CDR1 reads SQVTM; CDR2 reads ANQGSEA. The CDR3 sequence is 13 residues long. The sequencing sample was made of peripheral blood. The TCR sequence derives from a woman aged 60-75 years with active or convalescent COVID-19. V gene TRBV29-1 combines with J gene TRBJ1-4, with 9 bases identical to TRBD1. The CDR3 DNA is TGCAGCGTTCGGGACAGGGTTAATGAAAAACTGTTTTTT. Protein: CSVRDRVNEKLFF. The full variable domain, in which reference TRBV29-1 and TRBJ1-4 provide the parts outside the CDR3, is SAVISQKPSRDICQRGTSLTIQCQVDSQVTMMFWYRQQPGQSLTLIATANQGSEATYESGFVIDKFPISRPNLTFSTLTVSNMSPEDSSIYLCSVRDRVNEKLFFGSGTQLSVL.